Shown below are 17 T cell receptor beta chains from a single sample sequenced in a study of OX40 agonist ivuxolimab in advanced cancers. The assay was immunoSEQ multiplex PCR, and TCRdb's table has in-frame clones only and misses some. The sample includes more than 60,000 clones, roughly 90% seen only once; the top ten take 0.37%. Sequencing was performed on CD4+ or CD8+ T cells sorted from blood, taken in a trial of the OX40 agonist ivuxolimab. All receptors come from an adult with an advanced solid tumor such as melanoma, head and neck, liver or kidney cancer.

This clone has just one count. This rearrangement joins TRBV19 to TRBJ2-1; D is perhaps TRBD1 (6 bases). The CDR3 is made up of 14 amino acids. CDR1 and CDR2 (germline): LNHDA, SQIVND (reference sequence). V was shortened by 8 bases and J by 9 bases, with 20 bases between the two germline ends. CDR3 DNA: TGTGCCAGTTCCTCACGGCCAGGGGTGACTGAGCAGTTCTTC. Translating gives CASSSRPGVTEQFF.

A single count supports this clone. The chain combines TRBV18 with TRBJ2-1, with D possibly being TRBD1 (6 bases). Per the germline V gene, CDR1 is KGHSH and CDR2 is LQKENI. The CDR3 length is 15 residues. The V gene lost 5 bases and the J gene lost 7 bases, with 18 bases spanning the gap. Here the CDR3 reads CASSSRGSVVNEQFF. CDR3 DNA: TGTGCCAGCTCATCAAGGGGGAGTGTGGTTAATGAGCAGTTCTTC.

The chain links TRBV2 to TRBJ2-5; 9 bases fit TRBD1. J gave up 5 bases and V 10 bases, and 8 bases lay outside the gene matches. This CDR3 is 13 amino acids long. The V gene's germline CDR1 is SNHLY and CDR2 FYNNEI. The CDR3 bases are TGTGCCATCGCCGGGACAGGGAGGGAGACCCAGTACTTC. It translates to CAIAGTGRETQYF.

This clone has a single count. This CDR3 is CASTVTGATEKLFF. The CDR3 DNA sequence: TGTGCCAGTACCGTGACAGGGGCAACGGAAAAACTGTTTTTT. The rearrangement links TRBV19 to TRBJ1-4, with 8 bases lining up with TRBD1. Germline CDR1 LNHDA, CDR2 SQIVND (reference sequence). The CDR3 consists of 14 residues. After removal of 7 bases from V and 8 bases from J, the junction contained 9 bases not matched to a gene. Full variable domain (missing parts from reference TRBV19 and TRBJ1-4): DGGITQSPKYLFRKEGQNVTLSCEQNLNHDAMYWYRQDPGQGLRLIYYSQIVNDFQKGDIAEGYSVSREKKESFPLTVTSAQKNPTAFYLCASTVTGATEKLFFGSGTQLSVL.

The J gene is TRBJ2-5, the V gene TRBV2; 11 nucleotides align to TRBD1. The junction had 6 bases not matched to a gene; V was cut back by 5 bases and J by 4 bases. Germline V gene lookup returns CDR1 SNHLY and CDR2 FYNNEI. The CDR3 runs to 15 residues. The CDR3 here is CASSRDRGFRETQYF. CDR3 DNA: TGTGCCAGCAGTCGGGACAGGGGGTTCCGAGAGACCCAGTACTTC.

The chain recombines TRBV7-2 with TRBJ2-3; the D is unclear. The CDR3 is made up of 13 amino acids. Germline-derived CDR1 and CDR2 are SGHTA and FQGNSA. Deletions cut 5 bases from V and 2 bases from J, with 8 bases between. CDR3 sequence (DNA): TGTGCCAGCAGCAGAGAAGCCACAGATACGCAGTATTTT. Its translation: CASSREATDTQYF.

This clone showed up just a few times. J is TRBJ1-2 and V is TRBV30; 7 bases line up with TRBD1. Germline CDR1 is GTSNPN and CDR2 is SVGIG (reference sequence). Trimming cost V 3 bases and J 7 bases; bases outside gene matches: 14. The CDR3 totals 15 residues. The DNA of the CDR3 is TGTGCCTGGAGACCGCTGGAAGGGGGCGCGTTTGGCTACACCTTC. Protein product: CAWRPLEGGAFGYTF.

This sequence joins TRBV4-3 and TRBJ1-5; D may be TRBD1 (5 bases). Germline values: CDR1 LGHNA, CDR2 YSLEER. With 1 base removed from V and 5 bases from J, the gap between germline ends came to 12 bases. This CDR3 contains 15 residues. CDR3 sequence: CASSQVPGPHQPQHF. CDR3 bases: TGCGCCAGCAGCCAAGTCCCGGGACCCCATCAGCCCCAGCATTTT.

The V call is TRBV5-1, the J call TRBJ2-7; no firm D call. V lost 0 bases and J lost 4, with 11 bases in between. The CDR3 has 14 amino acids. The germline CDR1 and CDR2 sequences are SGHRS and YFSETQ. CDR3 nucleotides: TGCGCCAGCAGCTTGGGGCACCCCGGGTACGAGCAGTACTTC. This translates into CASSLGHPGYEQYF. Full variable domain (remainder filled in from reference TRBV5-1 and TRBJ2-7): KAGVTQTPRYLIKTRGQQVTLSCSPISGHRSVSWYQQTPGQGLQFLFEYFSETQRNKGNFPGRFSGRQFSNSRSEMNVSTLELGDSALYLCASSLGHPGYEQYFGPGTRLTVT.

The V and J genes are TRBV9 and TRBJ2-3, with D unclear. The CDR3 extends over 15 amino acids. From germline, CDR1 is SGDLS and CDR2 YYNGEE. The V end lost 3 bases, the J end lost 2 bases, and 13 bases lay between the germline ends. CDR3 bases: TGTGCCAGCAGCGCCCCCCCCATGACCACAGATACGCAGTATTTT. Encoded protein: CASSAPPMTTDTQYF.

This clone has just a few counts. The V gene is TRBV30, the J gene TRBJ1-1; D ambiguous. The CDR3 is 11 amino acids. V was trimmed by 3 bases and J by 6 bases, leaving 8 bases between them. CDR1 and CDR2 from the germline V gene are GTSNPN and SVGIG (reference sequence). The CDR3 reads CAWRTLAEAFF. DNA for the CDR3: TGTGCCTGGAGGACCCTCGCTGAAGCTTTCTTT.

This clone occurred a few times. The chain combines TRBV6-1 with TRBJ1-2, with D tentatively TRBD1 (6 bases). With 10 bases removed from V and 3 bases from J, the gap between germline ends came to 12 bases. The CDR3 spans 12 residues. Germline CDR1 MNHNS, CDR2 SASEGT. CDR3 nucleotides: TGTGCCACCGACCGACAGGACTATGGCTACACCTTC. The encoded protein is CATDRQDYGYTF.

V is TRBV9 and J is TRBJ2-7; tentatively, D is TRBD1 or TRBD2 (6 bases each). The CDR3 has 18 residues. Deletions cut 0 bases from V and 2 bases from J, with 21 bases between. Germline V gene data show CDR1 as SGDLS and CDR2 as YYNGEE. The CDR3 DNA is TGTGCCAGCAGCGTAGAAGGGGGGCCGGGGGCCCCGACCTACGAGCAGTACTTC. This sequence encodes CASSVEGGPGAPTYEQYF.

The table lists this clone with a few counts. This chain connects TRBV11-2 to TRBJ2-1; tentatively, D is TRBD1 or TRBD2 (5 bases each). Germline V lookup: CDR1 SGHAT, CDR2 FQNNGV. The CDR3 spans 18 residues. Trimming took 2 bases from V and 7 from J, leaving 24 bases between them. CDR3 sequence reads: CASSLNIWGTKEGNEQFF. CDR3 DNA: TGTGCCAGCAGCTTAAACATCTGGGGGACCAAAGAGGGGAATGAGCAGTTCTTC.

This clone appeared a few times. The J gene is TRBJ1-1, the V gene TRBV30, with 8 bases lining up with TRBD1. V gave up 2 bases and J gave up 4 bases; unmatched junction bases: 3. CDR1 and CDR2 from the germline V gene are GTSNPN and SVGIG (reference sequence). This CDR3 is 13 amino acids long. CDR3: CAWSWQGATEAFF. Written as DNA, the CDR3 is TGTGCCTGGAGTTGGCAGGGGGCCACTGAAGCTTTCTTT.

The chain couples TRBV19 to TRBJ2-7; 7 positions match TRBD1. Trimming took 1 base from V and 2 from J; bases not matched to a gene: 5. Germline CDR1 is LNHDA and CDR2 is SQIVND (reference sequence). The CDR3 covers 15 residues. The CDR3 coding sequence is TGTGCCAGTAGTATAGGGGGACAGTCCCCCTACGAGCAGTACTTC. Translated: CASSIGGQSPYEQYF.

The chain uses TRBV6-5 and TRBJ1-1, with 10 bases that match TRBD1. This CDR3 contains 15 residues. The J segment lost 3 bases and the V segment lost 4 bases, leaving 5 bases of the junction unmatched. Per the germline V gene, CDR1 is MNHEY and CDR2 is SVGAGI. The CDR3 bases are TGTGCCAGCAGTTCGCCGACAGGGGGCGACACTGAAGCTTTCTTT. Protein sequence: CASSSPTGGDTEAFF.